These 20 T cell receptor beta chains came from one sample sequenced in a study of OX40 agonist ivuxolimab in advanced cancers. Assay used: immunoSEQ multiplex PCR; TCRdb lists only in-frame clones, some missing. Counted here are nearly 60,000 clones, 75% to 85% occurring once; the ten biggest clones make up around 0.71%. The source was CD4+ or CD8+ T cells sorted from blood, collected in a trial of the OX40 agonist ivuxolimab. These receptors were collected from an adult with an advanced solid tumor such as melanoma, head and neck, liver or kidney cancer.

In this sample, this clone turned up once. The rearrangement uses TRBV28 and TRBJ2-1, with a possible D match to TRBD2 (6 bases). The V end was cut by 6 bases, the J end by 4 bases, with 16 bases between. CDR3 length: 15 amino acids. In germline, CDR1 is MDHEN, CDR2 SYDVKM. CDR3 DNA: TGTGCCAGCAGACGGATTCGGGGGAGTTACAATGAGCAGTTCTTC. It specifies CASRRIRGSYNEQFF. The full variable domain, completed using reference TRBV28 and TRBJ2-1, is DVKVTQSSRYLVKRTGEKVFLECVQDMDHENMFWYRQDPGLGLRLIYFSYDVKMKEKGDIPEGYSVSREKKERFSLILESASTNQTSMYLCASRRIRGSYNEQFFGPGTRLTVL.

Sample share makes this clone medium-sized. This chain joins TRBV7-9 and TRBJ1-3; D unclear. The CDR3 totals 12 residues. CDR1 and CDR2 from the germline V gene are SEHNR and FQNEAQ (reference sequence). Trimming shortened V by 5 bases and J by 10 bases, and 12 bases separated the two germline ends. CDR3 bases: TGTGCCAGCAGCCCGACGGCTCCGACCATATATTTT. Encoded protein: CASSPTAPTIYF.

In DNA form, the CDR3 reads TGTGCCAGTAGTCCGGGGGTAGGTTACGAGCAGTACTTC. Translation: CASSPGVGYEQYF. The V gene is TRBV19, the J gene TRBJ2-7; a weak D match, TRBD2 (6 bases). The V gene's germline CDR1 is LNHDA and CDR2 SQIVND (reference sequence). Trimming pared 5 bases from V and 4 bases from J, leaving 12 bases between. CDR3 length: 13 amino acids.

Here the CDR3 reads CASSVSLAAPQSATNEKLFF. CDR3 DNA: TGTGCCAGCAGCGTTTCCCTGGCCGCGCCCCAGAGTGCAACTAATGAAAAACTGTTTTTT. The rearrangement joins TRBV9 to TRBJ1-4, with D uncertain. The CDR3 loop spans 20 amino acids. Germline V lookup: CDR1 SGDLS, CDR2 YYNGEE. Trimming removed 2 bases at V and 0 bases at J, with 23 bases between.

The gene calls are TRBV5-1 and TRBJ2-2; D is unresolved. V gave up 0 bases and J gave up 0 bases, with 6 bases separating them. This CDR3 spans 15 amino acids. The V gene's germline CDR1 is SGHRS and CDR2 YFSETQ. CDR3 sequence: CASSLGTTNTGELFF. As DNA, the CDR3 is TGCGCCAGCAGCTTGGGGACCACGAACACCGGGGAGCTGTTTTTT.

The V and J genes are TRBV28 and TRBJ1-4; 8 nucleotides line up with TRBD1. Germline CDR1 and CDR2: MDHEN and SYDVKM. The CDR3 loop spans 16 amino acids. The V gene end was trimmed by 3 bases and the J gene end by 7 bases; junction bases not matched to a gene: 10. The CDR3 sequence: CASSFLPGTGSEKLFF. CDR3 coding DNA: TGTGCCAGCAGTTTCCTCCCCGGGACAGGTAGTGAAAAACTGTTTTTT. The full variable domain, with the rest looked up from reference TRBV28 and TRBJ1-4, is DVKVTQSSRYLVKRTGEKVFLECVQDMDHENMFWYRQDPGLGLRLIYFSYDVKMKEKGDIPEGYSVSREKKERFSLILESASTNQTSMYLCASSFLPGTGSEKLFFGSGTQLSVL.

V is TRBV11-3 and J is TRBJ1-2, with D tentatively TRBD1 (6 bases). From germline, CDR1 is SGHNT and CDR2 YENEEA. CDR3 size: 14 residues. V lost 4 bases and J 4 bases, leaving 13 bases between the germline ends. The chain's CDR3 is CASSSPDRSYGYTF. The CDR3 DNA reads TGTGCCAGCAGCTCCCCCGACAGGAGCTATGGCTACACCTTC.

The table lists this clone with a count of one. The rearrangement uses TRBV19 and TRBJ1-3; D ambiguous. Germline lookup yields CDR1 LNHDA and CDR2 SQIVND (reference sequence). The CDR3 runs to 14 residues. With 9 bases removed from V and 4 bases from J, the gap between germline ends came to 16 bases. CDR3 region: CASSRTPPGNTIYF. The DNA of the CDR3 is TGTGCCAGCAGTCGGACGCCGCCGGGAAACACCATATATTTT. Drawing the rest from reference TRBV19 and TRBJ1-3, the complete variable domain is DGGITQSPKYLFRKEGQNVTLSCEQNLNHDAMYWYRQDPGQGLRLIYYSQIVNDFQKGDIAEGYSVSREKKESFPLTVTSAQKNPTAFYLCASSRTPPGNTIYFGEGSWLTVV.

The chain links TRBV18 to TRBJ2-7; D is ambiguous. This CDR3 has 12 amino acids. The V end was cut by 0 bases, the J end by 4 bases, with 4 bases between. Looked up from germline, CDR1 is KGHSH and CDR2 is LQKENI. In DNA, the CDR3 is TGTGCCAGCTCACCACCGGGGTACGAGCAGTACTTC. Residues: CASSPPGYEQYF.

The chain is built from TRBV11-2 and TRBJ1-3; a possible D gene is TRBD1 (5 bases). The CDR3 has 17 amino acids. The V gene's germline CDR1 is SGHAT and CDR2 FQNNGV. Between the trimmed V and J ends, which lost 1 base and 3 bases, there was a span of 16 bases. In nucleotides, the CDR3 is TGTGCCAGCAGCTTAGGGGGCCTCACACGTCGTGGAAACACCATATATTTT. Translation: CASSLGGLTRRGNTIYF.

The rearrangement links TRBV5-4 to TRBJ2-3; 10 nucleotides line up with TRBD2. CDR3 length: 15 amino acids. Germline-derived CDR1 and CDR2 are SGHNT and YYREEE (reference sequence). Trimming took 5 bases from V and 2 from J; bases not matched to a gene: 5. CDR3 sequence: CASSLSGGATDTQYF. The DNA of the CDR3 is TGTGCCAGCAGTCTCAGCGGGGGGGCCACAGATACGCAGTATTTT.

This clone was found a few times. The chain is built from TRBV9 and TRBJ1-6, with 12 positions matching TRBD1. CDR3 length: 16 amino acids. V gave up 4 bases and J gave up 7 bases; unmatched junction bases: 6. Germline CDR1 is SGDLS and CDR2 is YYNGEE. The CDR3 reads CASSPGTGGQNSPLHF. The CDR3 DNA reads TGTGCCAGCAGCCCAGGGACAGGGGGCCAAAATTCACCCCTCCACTTT.

The chain carries TRBV19 and TRBJ1-5; D not certain. This CDR3 has 13 residues. Germline V gives CDR1 LNHDA, CDR2 SQIVND (reference sequence). Trimming took 0 bases from V and 4 from J, leaving 4 bases between them. The CDR3 protein is CASSIDLNQPQHF. DNA of the CDR3: TGTGCCAGTAGTATAGATCTTAATCAGCCCCAGCATTTT.

In DNA form, the CDR3 reads TGCGCCAGCAGCCAAGGAAGCGGAGGGCTCTATACGCAGTATTTT. The encoded protein is CASSQGSGGLYTQYF. This sequence joins TRBV4-1 and TRBJ2-3; D is possibly TRBD2 (6 bases). Trimming took 1 base from V and 7 from J, leaving 15 bases between them. The CDR3 is 15 amino acids. From germline, CDR1 is MGHRA and CDR2 YSYEKL.

CDR3 nucleotide sequence: TGTGCTAGTGGTTTGGGGCTAGCGGGGGGCAGAGATACGCAGTATTTT. It codes for CASGLGLAGGRDTQYF. The chain is built from TRBV12-5 and TRBJ2-3; TRBD2 matches at 11 bases. The CDR3 covers 16 residues. V was pared by 1 base and J by 5 bases, with 5 bases of the junction left unmatched. The V gene's germline CDR1 is LGHNT and CDR2 FRNRAP.

The chain is built from TRBV10-3 and TRBJ2-7; TRBD1 agrees at 7 bases. The CDR3 length is 11 residues. The V gene end was trimmed by 4 bases and the J gene end by 6 bases; junction bases not matched to a gene: 0. Per germline, CDR1 ENHRY and CDR2 SYGVKD. The CDR3 nucleotides read TGTGCCATCAGTGCAGGGGGCGAGCAGTACTTC. Translating gives CAISAGGEQYF.

CDR3 protein: CASSGRTGRSYNEQFF. For the CDR3, the DNA is TGTGCCAGCAGTGGACGGACAGGACGCTCCTACAATGAGCAGTTCTTC. V is TRBV2 and J is TRBJ2-1; TRBD1 matches at 7 bases. Trimming cost V 4 bases and J 0 bases; bases outside gene matches: 6. Looked up from germline, CDR1 is SNHLY and CDR2 is FYNNEI. The CDR3 runs to 16 residues.

The chain carries TRBV11-2 and TRBJ2-1; 7 nucleotides match TRBD1. V was pared by 5 bases and J by 8 bases, with 9 bases of the junction left unmatched. The CDR3 consists of 14 residues. Per germline, CDR1 SGHAT and CDR2 FQNNGV. The CDR3 DNA is TGTGCCAGCAGCGCCGGGACAGTAGGCGATGAGCAGTTCTTC. Residues: CASSAGTVGDEQFF.

V usage is TRBV10-3 and J usage is TRBJ2-7, with D possibly matching TRBD1 (6 bases). V lost 6 bases and J 4 bases, leaving 19 bases between the germline ends. The CDR3 covers 15 residues. Germline values: CDR1 ENHRY, CDR2 SYGVKD. Written as DNA, the CDR3 is TGTGCCATCAGGAAAAACGCCGGGACACAATACGAGCAGTACTTC. This encodes CAIRKNAGTQYEQYF.

The genes are TRBV23-1 and TRBJ2-5; D possibly corresponds to TRBD1 (6 bases). TRBV23-1 is assigned to the ORF class and has an uncertain function. This CDR3 has 17 amino acids. Trimming pared 0 bases from V and 3 bases from J, leaving 17 bases between. In DNA form, the CDR3 reads TGCGCCAGCAGTCAATCGACCCCCAGGACAGAAGAAGAGACCCAGTACTTC. This encodes CASSQSTPRTEEETQYF.